This T cell receptor (beta chain) was obtained from a study of cytomegalovirus exposure and HLA in healthy donors. General study points: In a later analysis, specific HLA alleles were associated with more than 15,000 TCR beta sequences at a 0.05 false discovery rate. It was reported that TCR beta sequences correctly inferred the HLA-A and HLA-B alleles for most subjects.

A remark on this clone: Its antigen is undetermined.

The PCR made use of 60 Vbeta and 13 Jbeta primers. TCRdb keeps only in-frame clones here, not all; method: immunoSEQ multiplex PCR. The sample records fewer than 200,000 clones, 75% to 90% being singletons. The germline V and J ends were trimmed by 8 bases and 1 base, with 12 bases remaining between them. Germline V CDR1 and CDR2: KGHSH, LQKENI. The length of the CDR3 is 13 residues. This sequence originates from a boy younger than 10 in good health and CMV-seronegative. The J gene is TRBJ2-7, the V gene TRBV18; perhaps TRBD2 as D (5 bases). The sequenced sample consisted of PBMCs. Here the CDR3 DNA reads TGTGCCAGCCTCCCCGGGGATTCCTACGAGCAGTACTTC. It translates to CASLPGDSYEQYF.